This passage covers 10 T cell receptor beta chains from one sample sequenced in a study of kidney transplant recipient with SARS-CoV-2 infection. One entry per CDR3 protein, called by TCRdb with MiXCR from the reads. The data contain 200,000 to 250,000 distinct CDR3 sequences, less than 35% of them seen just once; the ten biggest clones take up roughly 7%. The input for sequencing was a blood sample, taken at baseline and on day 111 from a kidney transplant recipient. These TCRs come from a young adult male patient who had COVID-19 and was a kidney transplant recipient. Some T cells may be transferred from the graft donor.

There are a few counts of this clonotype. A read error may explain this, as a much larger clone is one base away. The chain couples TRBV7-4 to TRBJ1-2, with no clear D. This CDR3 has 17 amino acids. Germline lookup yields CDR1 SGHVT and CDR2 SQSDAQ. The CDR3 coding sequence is TGTGCCAGCAGCGTACGTGGTTCAGCTCGAAAGACCTATGGCTGCACCTTC. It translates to CASSVRGSARKTYGCTF.

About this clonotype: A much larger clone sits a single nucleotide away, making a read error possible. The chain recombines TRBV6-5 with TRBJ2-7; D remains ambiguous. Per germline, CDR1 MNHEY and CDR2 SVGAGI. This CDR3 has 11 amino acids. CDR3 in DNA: TGTGCCAGCAGTGCAGGCTACGAGCAGCACGTC. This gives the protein CASSAGYEQHV.

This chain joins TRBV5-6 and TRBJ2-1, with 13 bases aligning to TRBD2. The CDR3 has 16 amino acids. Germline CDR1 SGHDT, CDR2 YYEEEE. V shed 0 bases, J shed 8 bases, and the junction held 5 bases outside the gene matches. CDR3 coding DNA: TGTGCCAGCAGCTTGGGGACTAGCGGGAGATTCTATGAGCAGTTCTTC. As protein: CASSLGTSGRFYEQFF. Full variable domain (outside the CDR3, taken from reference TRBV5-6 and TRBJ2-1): DAGVTQSPTHLIKTRGQQVTLRCSPKSGHDTVSWYQQALGQGPQFIFQYYEEEERQRGNFPDRFSGHQFPNYSSELNVNALLLGDSALYLCASSLGTSGRFYEQFFGPGTRLTVL.

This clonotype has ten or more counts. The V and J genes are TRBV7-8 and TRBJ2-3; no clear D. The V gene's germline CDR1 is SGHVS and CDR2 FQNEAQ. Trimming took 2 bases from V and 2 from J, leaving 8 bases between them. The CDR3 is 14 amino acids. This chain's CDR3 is CASSLLSYTDTQYF. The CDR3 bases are TGTGCCAGCAGCTTACTTTCGTACACAGATACGCAGTATTTT. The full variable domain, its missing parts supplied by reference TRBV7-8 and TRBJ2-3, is GAGVSQSPRYKVAKRGQDVALRCDPISGHVSLFWYQQALGQGPEFLTYFQNEAQLDKSGLPSDRFFAERPEGSVSTLKIQRTQQEDSAVYLCASSLLSYTDTQYFGPGTRLTVL.

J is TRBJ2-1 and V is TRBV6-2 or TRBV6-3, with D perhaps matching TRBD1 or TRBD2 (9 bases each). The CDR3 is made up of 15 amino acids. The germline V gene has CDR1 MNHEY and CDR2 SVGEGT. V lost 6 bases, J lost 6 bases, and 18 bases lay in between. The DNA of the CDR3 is TGTGCCAGCAGCCCTAGCGGGACAGGGTCCAATGAGCAGTTCTTC. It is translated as CASSPSGTGSNEQFF.

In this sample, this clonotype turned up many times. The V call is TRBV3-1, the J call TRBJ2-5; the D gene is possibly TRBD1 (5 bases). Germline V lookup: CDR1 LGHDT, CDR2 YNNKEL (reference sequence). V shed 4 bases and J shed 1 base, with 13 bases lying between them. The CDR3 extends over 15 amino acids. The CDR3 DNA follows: TGTGCCAGCAGCCCCTTAGGTGGGGCCCAAGAGACCCAGTACTTC. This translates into CASSPLGGAQETQYF.

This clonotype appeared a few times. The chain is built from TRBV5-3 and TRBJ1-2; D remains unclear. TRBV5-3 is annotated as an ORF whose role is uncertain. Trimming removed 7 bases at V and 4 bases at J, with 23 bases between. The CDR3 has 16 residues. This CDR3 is CARVGAVVRKTYGYTF. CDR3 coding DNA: TGTGCCAGAGTGGGAGCAGTGGTGAGAAAGACCTATGGCTACACCTTC.

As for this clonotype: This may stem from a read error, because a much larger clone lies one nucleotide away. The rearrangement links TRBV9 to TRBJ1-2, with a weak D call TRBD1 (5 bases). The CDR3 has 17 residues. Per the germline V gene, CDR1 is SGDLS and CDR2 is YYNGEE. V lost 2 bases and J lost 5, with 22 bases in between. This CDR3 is CASSVSIGRGDEYGYTF. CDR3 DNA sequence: TGTGCCAGCAGCGTCTCTATAGGACGGGGCGATGAATATGGCTACACCTTC.

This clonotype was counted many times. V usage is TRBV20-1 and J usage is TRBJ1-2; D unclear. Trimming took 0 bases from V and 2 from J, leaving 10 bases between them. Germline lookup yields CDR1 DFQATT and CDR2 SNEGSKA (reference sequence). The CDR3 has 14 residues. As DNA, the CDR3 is TGCAGTGCTAGAGATCCGGCGCGCAACTATGGCTACACCTTC. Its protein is CSARDPARNYGYTF.

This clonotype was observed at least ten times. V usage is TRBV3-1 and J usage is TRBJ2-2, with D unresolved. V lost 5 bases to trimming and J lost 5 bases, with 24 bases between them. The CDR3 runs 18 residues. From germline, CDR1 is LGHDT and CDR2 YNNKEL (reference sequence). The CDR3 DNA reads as TGTGCCAGCAGCTGTGGCGCTCCCATTTCAGGCTTGACCGGGGAGCTGTTTTTT. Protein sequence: CASSCGAPISGLTGELFF.